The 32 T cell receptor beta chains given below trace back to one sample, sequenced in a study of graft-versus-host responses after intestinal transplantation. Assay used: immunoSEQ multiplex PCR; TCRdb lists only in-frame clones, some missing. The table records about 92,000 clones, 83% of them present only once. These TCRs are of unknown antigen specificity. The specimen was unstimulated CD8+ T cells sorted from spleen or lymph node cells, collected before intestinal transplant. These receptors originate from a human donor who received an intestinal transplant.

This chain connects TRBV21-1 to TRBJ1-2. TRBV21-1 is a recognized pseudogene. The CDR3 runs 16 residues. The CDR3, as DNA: TGTGCCAGCAGCAAAGCGCTTGAGGGGGGAGTAGGAGGCTACACCTTC. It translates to CASSKALEGGVGGYTF.

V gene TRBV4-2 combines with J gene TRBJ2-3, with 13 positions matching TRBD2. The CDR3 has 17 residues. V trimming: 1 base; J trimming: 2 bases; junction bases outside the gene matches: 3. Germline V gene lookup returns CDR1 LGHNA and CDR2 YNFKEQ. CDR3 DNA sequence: TGTGCCAGCAGCCAAGTTGGACTAGCGGGGGTCACAGATACGCAGTATTTT. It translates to CASSQVGLAGVTDTQYF.

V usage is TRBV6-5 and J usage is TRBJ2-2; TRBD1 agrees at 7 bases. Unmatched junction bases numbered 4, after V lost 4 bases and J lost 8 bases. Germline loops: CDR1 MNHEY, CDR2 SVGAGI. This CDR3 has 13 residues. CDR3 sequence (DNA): TGTGCCAGCAGTTTGACAGGGCGAGGGGAGCTGTTTTTT. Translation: CASSLTGRGELFF.

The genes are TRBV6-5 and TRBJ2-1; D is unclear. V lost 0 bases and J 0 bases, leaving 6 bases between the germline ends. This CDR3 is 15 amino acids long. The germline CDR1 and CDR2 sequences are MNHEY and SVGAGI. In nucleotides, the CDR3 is TGTGCCAGCAGTTACTCGAAGAGCTCCTACAATGAGCAGTTCTTC. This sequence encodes CASSYSKSSYNEQFF.

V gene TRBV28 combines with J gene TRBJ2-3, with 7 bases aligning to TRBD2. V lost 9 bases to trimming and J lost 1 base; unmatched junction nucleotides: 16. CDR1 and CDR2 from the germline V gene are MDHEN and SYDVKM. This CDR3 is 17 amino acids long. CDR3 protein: CASPPAGLAAGTDTQYF. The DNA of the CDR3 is TGTGCCAGTCCACCCGCGGGGCTAGCGGCTGGCACAGATACGCAGTATTTT.

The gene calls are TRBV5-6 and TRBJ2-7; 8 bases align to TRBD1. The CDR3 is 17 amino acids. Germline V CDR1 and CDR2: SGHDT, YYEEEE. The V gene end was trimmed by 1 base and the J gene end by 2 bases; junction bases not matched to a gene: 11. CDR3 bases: TGTGCCAGCAGCTTGAATGCGCCGGGACAGGACCCCTACGAGCAGTACTTC. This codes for CASSLNAPGQDPYEQYF.

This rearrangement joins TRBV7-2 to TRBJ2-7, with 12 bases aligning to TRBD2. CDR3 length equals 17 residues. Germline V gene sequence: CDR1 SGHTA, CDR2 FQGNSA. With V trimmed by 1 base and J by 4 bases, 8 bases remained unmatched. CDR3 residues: CASSLGLAGGPQYEQYF. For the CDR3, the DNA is TGTGCCAGCAGCTTAGGCCTAGCGGGAGGGCCTCAGTACGAGCAGTACTTC.

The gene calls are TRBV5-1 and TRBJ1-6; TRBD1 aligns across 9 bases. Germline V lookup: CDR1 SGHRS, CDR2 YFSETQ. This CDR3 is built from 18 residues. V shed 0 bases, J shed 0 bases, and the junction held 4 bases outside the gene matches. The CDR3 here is CASSLGTGASSYNSPLHF. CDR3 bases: TGCGCCAGCAGCTTGGGGACAGGGGCGAGCTCCTATAATTCACCCCTCCACTTT.

The CDR3 is CASSQEGETQYF. Here the CDR3 DNA reads TGCGCCAGCAGCCAAGAGGGGGAGACCCAGTACTTC. The gene calls are TRBV4-1 and TRBJ2-5; D gene unclear. Germline-derived CDR1 and CDR2 are MGHRA and YSYEKL. V gave up 0 bases and J gave up 5 bases, with 4 bases separating them. This CDR3 is 12 amino acids long.

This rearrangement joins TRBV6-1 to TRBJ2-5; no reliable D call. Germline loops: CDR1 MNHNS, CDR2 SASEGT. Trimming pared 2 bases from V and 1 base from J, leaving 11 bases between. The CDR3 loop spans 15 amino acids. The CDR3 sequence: CASSELWQTQETQYF. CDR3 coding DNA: TGTGCCAGCAGTGAATTATGGCAGACCCAAGAGACCCAGTACTTC.

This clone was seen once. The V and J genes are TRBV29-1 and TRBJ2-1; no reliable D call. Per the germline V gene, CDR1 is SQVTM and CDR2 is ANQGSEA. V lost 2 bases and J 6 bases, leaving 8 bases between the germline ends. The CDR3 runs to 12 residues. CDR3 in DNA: TGCAGCGTTGAACGTAGGATCAATGAGCAGTTCTTC. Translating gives CSVERRINEQFF.

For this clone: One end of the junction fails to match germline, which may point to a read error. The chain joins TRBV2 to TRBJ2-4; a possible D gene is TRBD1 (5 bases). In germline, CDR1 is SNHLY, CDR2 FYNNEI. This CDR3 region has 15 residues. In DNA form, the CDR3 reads TGTGCCAGCAGAGAAGTCACAGGTTCCAAAAACATTCAGTACTTC. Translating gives CASREVTGSKNIQYF. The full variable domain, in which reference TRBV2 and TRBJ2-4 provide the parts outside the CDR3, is EPEVTQTPSHQVTQMGQEVILRCVPISNHLYFYWYRQILGQKVEFLVSFYNNEISEKSEIFDDQFSVERPDGSNFTLKIRSTKLEDSAMYFCASREVTGSKNIQYFGAGTRLSVL.

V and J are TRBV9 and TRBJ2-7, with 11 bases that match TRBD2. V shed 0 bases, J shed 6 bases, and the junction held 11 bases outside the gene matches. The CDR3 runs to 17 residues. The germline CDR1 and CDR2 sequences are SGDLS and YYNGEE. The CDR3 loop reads CASSVESSGGGPFEQYF. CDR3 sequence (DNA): TGTGCCAGCAGCGTAGAAAGTAGCGGGGGGGGACCCTTCGAGCAGTACTTC.

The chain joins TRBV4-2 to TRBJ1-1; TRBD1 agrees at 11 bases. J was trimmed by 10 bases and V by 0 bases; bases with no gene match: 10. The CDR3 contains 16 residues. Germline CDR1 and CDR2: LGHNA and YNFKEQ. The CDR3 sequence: CASSQERLGTGGSAFF. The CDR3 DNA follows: TGTGCCAGCAGCCAAGAGCGCCTTGGGACAGGGGGTTCAGCTTTCTTT.

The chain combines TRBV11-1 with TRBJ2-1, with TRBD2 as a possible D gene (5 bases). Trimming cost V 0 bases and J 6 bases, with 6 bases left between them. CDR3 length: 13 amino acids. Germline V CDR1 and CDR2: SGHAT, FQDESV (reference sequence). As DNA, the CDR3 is TGTGCCAGCAGCTTAGCAGGGAGCAATGAGCAGTTCTTC. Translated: CASSLAGSNEQFF.

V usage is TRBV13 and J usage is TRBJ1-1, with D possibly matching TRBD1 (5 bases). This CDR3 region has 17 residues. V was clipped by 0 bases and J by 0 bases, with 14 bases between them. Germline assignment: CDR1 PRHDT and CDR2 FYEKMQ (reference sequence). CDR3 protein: CASSLGPGGRMNTEAFF. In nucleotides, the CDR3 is TGTGCCAGCAGCTTAGGTCCCGGGGGGAGGATGAACACTGAAGCTTTCTTT.

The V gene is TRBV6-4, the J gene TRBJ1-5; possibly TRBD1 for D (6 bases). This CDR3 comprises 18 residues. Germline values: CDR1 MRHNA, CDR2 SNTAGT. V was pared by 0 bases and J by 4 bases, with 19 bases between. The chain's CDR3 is CASSDSTGVRGHNQPQHF. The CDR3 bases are TGTGCCAGCAGTGACTCGACGGGCGTCAGGGGCCATAATCAGCCCCAGCATTTT.

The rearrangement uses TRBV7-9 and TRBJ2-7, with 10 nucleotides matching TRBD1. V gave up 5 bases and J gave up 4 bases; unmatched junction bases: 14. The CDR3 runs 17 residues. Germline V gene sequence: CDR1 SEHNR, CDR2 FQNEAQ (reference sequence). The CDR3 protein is CASSPLEGQGLGYEQYF. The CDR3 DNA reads TGTGCCAGCAGCCCTTTGGAGGGACAGGGGTTGGGTTACGAGCAGTACTTC.

CDR3 protein: CASSQKSKHYSNQPQHF. DNA for the CDR3: TGCGCCAGCAGTCAAAAGTCGAAACATTATAGCAATCAGCCCCAGCATTTT. The V and J genes are TRBV23-1 and TRBJ1-5; D is undetermined. TRBV23-1 is classed as an ORF, of uncertain function. The CDR3 runs 17 residues. Between the trimmed V and J ends, which lost 2 bases and 0 bases, there was a span of 14 bases.

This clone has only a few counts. CDR3 sequence (DNA): TGTGCCAGCAGCCCCCTGGGGTCAGAGGGACGCGGGGAGCTGTTTTTT. Translating it yields CASSPLGSEGRGELFF. The rearrangement links TRBV14 to TRBJ2-2; D may match TRBD1 or TRBD2 (5 bases each). The CDR3 totals 16 residues. The V end lost 4 bases, the J end lost 7 bases, and 19 bases lay between the germline ends. The germline CDR1 and CDR2 sequences are SGHDN and FVKESK. The variable domain in full, completed from reference TRBV14 and TRBJ2-2, reads EAGVTQFPSHSVIEKGQTVTLRCDPISGHDNLYWYRRVMGKEIKFLLHFVKESKQDESGMPNNRFLAERTGGTYSTLKVQPAELEDSGVYFCASSPLGSEGRGELFFGEGSRLTVL.

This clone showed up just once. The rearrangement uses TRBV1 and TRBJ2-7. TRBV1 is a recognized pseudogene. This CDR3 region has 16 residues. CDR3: CTSSQVLDPVTYEQYF. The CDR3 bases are TGCACCAGCAGCCAAGTCTTGGACCCGGTCACCTACGAGCAGTACTTC.

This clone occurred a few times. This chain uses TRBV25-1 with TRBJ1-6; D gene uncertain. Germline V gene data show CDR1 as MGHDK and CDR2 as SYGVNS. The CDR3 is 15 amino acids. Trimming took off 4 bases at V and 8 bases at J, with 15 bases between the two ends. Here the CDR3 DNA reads TGTGCCAGCAGTGGGGTCTACGCCGGGTATTCACCCCTCCACTTT. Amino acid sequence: CASSGVYAGYSPLHF.

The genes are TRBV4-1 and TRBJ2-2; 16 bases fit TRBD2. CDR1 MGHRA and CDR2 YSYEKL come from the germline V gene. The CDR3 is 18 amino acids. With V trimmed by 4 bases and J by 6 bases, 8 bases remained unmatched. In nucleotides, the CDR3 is TGCGCCAGCAGCCCGAACCCGGGACTAGCGGGGGGGGCCGGGGAGCTGTTTTTT. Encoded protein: CASSPNPGLAGGAGELFF.

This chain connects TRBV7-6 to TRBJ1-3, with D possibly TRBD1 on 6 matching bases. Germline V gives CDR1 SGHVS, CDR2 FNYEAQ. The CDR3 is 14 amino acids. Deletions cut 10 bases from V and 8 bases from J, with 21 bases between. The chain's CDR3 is CAIREDSREDTIYF. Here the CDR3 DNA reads TGTGCCATCCGAGAGGACAGCCGGGAGGACACCATATATTTT.

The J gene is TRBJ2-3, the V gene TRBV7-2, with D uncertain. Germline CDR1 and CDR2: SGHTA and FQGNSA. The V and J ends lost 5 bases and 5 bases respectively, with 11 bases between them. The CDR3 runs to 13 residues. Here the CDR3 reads CASSPHGGDTQYF. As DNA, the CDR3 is TGTGCCAGCAGCCCCCACGGTGGAGATACGCAGTATTTT.

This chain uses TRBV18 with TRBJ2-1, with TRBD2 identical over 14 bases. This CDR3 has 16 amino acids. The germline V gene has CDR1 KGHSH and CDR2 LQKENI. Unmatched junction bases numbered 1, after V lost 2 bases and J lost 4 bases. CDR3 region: CASSPGTSGSYNEQFF. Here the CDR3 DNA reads TGTGCCAGCTCACCAGGGACTAGCGGGAGTTACAATGAGCAGTTCTTC.

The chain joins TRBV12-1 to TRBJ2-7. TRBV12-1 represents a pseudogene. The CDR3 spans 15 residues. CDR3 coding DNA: TGTGCCAGCAGCTCAGCCGTGGGGTTGTGGCACGAGCAGTACTTC. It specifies CASSSAVGLWHEQYF.

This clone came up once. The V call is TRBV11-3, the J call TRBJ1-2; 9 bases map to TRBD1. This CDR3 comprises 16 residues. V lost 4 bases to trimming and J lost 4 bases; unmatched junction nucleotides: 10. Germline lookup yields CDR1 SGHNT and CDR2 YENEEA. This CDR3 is CASSSGTGFKGYGYTF. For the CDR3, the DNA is TGTGCCAGCAGCTCCGGGACAGGGTTTAAGGGCTATGGCTACACCTTC.

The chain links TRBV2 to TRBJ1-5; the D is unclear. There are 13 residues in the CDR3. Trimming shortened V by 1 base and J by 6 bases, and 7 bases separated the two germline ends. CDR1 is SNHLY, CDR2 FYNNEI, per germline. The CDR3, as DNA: TGTGCCAGCAGTGAAGAGGAACGTCAGCCCCAGCATTTT. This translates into CASSEEERQPQHF.

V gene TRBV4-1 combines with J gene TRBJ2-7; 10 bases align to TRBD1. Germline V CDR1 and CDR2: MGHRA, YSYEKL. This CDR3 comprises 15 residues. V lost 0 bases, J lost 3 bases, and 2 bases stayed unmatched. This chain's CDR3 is CASSQEDRGYYEQYF. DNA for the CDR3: TGCGCCAGCAGCCAAGAGGACAGGGGGTACTACGAGCAGTACTTC.

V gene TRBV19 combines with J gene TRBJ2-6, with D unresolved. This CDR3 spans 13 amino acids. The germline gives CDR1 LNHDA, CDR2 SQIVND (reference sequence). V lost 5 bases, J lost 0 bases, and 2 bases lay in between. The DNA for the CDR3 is TGTGCCAGTAGTCCCTCTGGGGCCAACGTCCTGACTTTC. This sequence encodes CASSPSGANVLTF.

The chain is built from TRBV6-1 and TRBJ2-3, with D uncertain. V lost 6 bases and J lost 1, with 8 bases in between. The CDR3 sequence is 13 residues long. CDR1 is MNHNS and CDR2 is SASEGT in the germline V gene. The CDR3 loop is CASRDPRTDTQYF. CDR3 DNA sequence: TGTGCCAGCAGGGACCCACGCACAGATACGCAGTATTTT.